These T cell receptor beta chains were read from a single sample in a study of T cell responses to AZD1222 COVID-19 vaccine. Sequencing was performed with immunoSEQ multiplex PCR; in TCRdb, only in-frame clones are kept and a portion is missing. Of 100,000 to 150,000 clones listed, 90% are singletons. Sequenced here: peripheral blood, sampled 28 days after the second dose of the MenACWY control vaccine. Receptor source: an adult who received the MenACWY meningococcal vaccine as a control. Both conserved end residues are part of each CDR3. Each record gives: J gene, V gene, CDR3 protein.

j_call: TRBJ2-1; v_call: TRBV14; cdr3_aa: CASSQVAAYGEQFF
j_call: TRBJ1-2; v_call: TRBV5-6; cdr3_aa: CASSFRQGVGGYTF
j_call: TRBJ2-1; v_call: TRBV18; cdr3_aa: CASSTPGQGANEQFF
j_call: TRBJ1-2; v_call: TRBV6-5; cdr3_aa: CASNVKETTGYTF
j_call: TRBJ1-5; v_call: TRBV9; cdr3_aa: CASSPGRSNQPQHF
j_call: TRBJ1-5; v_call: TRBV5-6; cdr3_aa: CASSYTGTDNQPQHF
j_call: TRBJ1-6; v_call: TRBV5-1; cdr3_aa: CASSLSGTGDSPLHF
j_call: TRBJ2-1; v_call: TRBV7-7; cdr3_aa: CASSRLDVGEQFF
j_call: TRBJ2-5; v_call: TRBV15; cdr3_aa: CATSSPDRRGRTQYF
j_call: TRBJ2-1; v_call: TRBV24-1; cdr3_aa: CATSDPGTGGNEQFF
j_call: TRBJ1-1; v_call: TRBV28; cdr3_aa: CASRPQGAQRNEAFF
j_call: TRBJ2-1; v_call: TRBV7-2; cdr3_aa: CATTQGSSYNEQFF
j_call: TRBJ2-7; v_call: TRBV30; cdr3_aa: CAWGRAYEQYF
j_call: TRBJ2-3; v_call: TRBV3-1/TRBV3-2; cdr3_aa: CASSQTDTQYF
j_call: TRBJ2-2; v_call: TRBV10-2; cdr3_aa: CASSEGNTGELFF
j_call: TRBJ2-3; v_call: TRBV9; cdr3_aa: CASSGGLGLTDTQYF
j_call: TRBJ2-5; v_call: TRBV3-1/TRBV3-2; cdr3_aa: CASSQSQGPQETQYF
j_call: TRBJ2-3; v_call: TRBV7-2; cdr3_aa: CASSPTSGDYRDTQYF
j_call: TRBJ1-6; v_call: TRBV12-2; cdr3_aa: CASRLILRVYNSPLHF
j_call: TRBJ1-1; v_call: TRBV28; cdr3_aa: CASSLGGQGAPRAFF
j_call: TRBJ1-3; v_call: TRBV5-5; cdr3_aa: CASSLRPLSGNTIYF
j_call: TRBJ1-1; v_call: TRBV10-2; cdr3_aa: CASSERVGETRGYTEAFF
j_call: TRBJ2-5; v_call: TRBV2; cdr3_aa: CASRGGTRETQYF
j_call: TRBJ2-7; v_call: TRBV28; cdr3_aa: CASSLPGTRLEQYF
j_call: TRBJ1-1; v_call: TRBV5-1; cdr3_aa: CASSSMGQAFF
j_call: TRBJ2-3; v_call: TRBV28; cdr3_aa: CASSLAGGQGRDTQYF
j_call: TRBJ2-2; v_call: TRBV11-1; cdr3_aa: CASSFRLAGGPGELFF
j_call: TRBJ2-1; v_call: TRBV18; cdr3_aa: CASSPPSGSTSEQFF
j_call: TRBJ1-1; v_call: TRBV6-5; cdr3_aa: CASSTLAGGEAFF
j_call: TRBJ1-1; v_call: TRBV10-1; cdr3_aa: CASSESELWTANTEAFF
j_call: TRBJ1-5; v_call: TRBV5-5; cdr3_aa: CASSPGQGANQPQHF
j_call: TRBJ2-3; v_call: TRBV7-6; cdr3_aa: CASSLGGSGSDTQYF
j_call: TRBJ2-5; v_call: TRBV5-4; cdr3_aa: CASSLLGTAQETQYF
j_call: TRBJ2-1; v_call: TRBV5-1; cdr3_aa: CASSLKPVSYNEQFF
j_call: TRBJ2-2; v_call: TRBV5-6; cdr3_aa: CASSFWTGGGTGELFF
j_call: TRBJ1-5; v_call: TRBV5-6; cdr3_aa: CASSLDRANQPQHF
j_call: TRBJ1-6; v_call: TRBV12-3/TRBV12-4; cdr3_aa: CASSPPNSPLHF
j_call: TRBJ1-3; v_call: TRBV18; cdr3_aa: CASSDLQGFTGNTIYF
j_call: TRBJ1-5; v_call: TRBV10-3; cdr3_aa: CAISDEGGYNQPQHF
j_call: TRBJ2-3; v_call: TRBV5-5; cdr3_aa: CASSLSVLSTDTQYF
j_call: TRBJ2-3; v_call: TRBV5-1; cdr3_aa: CASSLGHPTTDTQYF
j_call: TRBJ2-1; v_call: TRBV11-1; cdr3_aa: CASSLGPGFRHEQFF
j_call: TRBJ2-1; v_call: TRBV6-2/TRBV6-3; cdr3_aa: CASSPDGRGGYFRNEQFF
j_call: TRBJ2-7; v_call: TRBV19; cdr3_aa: CASGRQGPYEQYF
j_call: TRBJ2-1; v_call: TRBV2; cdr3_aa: CASSPDRGPYNEQFF
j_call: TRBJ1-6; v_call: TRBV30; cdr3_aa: CAWMVGSPLHF
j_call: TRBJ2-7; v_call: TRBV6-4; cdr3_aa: CASSRTSEGEQYF
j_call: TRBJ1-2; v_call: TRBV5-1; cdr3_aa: CASSPGTGGNGYTF
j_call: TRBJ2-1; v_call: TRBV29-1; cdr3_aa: CSVAPSGPYNEQFF
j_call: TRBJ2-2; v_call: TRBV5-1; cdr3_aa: CASSLTSGRGTGELFF
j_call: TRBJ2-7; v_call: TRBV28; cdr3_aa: CASSRPMTTSSEQYF
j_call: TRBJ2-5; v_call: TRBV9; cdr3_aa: CASSVGERRQETQYF
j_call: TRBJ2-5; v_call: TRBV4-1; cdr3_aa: CASSQVSGGLETQYF
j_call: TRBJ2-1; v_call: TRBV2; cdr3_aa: CASTFEGGIYNEQFF
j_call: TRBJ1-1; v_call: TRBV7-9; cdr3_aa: CASSQPPYSENVAFF
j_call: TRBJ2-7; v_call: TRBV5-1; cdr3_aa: CASNSQGHGEQYF
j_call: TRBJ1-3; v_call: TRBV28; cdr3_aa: CASSLLGVDSGNTIYF
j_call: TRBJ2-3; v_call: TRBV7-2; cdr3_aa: CASSLGLTGGADTQYF
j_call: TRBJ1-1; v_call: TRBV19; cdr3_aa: CATSSKDRGIVDTEAFF